This is a list of T cell receptor beta chains from one sample in a study of blood T cell repertoires in COVID-19. The repertoire was sequenced with immunoSEQ multiplex PCR; TCRdb's copy has only in-frame clones and lacks some. The table lists a few hundred thousand clones, more than 90% of them singletons. The specimen sequenced was PBMCs or T cells enriched from blood (not recorded which). The receptors originated from a woman aged 25 to 45 who had recovered from COVID-19. The CDR3 runs from the conserved cysteine through the conserved F or W. A D gene is named only where the DNA matches it firmly. Size values are once, few and many counts, or a class for expanded clones, and some rows have none.

j_gene	abundance	v_gene	d_gene	CDR3nt	CDR3aa
TRBJ2-7	once	TRBV6-5	TRBD1	TGTGCCAGCTACCCGGGACAGGGGGACCAGTACTTC	CASYPGQGDQYF
TRBJ2-7	-	TRBV20-1	TRBD2	TGCAGTGCTAGAGGGGGGGGCGAGCAGTACTTC	CSARGGGEQYF
TRBJ1-5	-	TRBV18	-	TGTGCCAGCTCACCTATTTTCACCGACGGGTATAGCAATCAGCCCCAGCATTTT	CASSPIFTDGYSNQPQHF
TRBJ2-7	-	TRBV6-2/TRBV6-3	TRBD2	TGTGCCAGCAGTTACTCGGGGACTAGCGGGAGATACGAGCAGTACTTC	CASSYSGTSGRYEQYF
TRBJ1-1	-	TRBV19	-	TGTGCCAGTAGTCCCGTAAAGGGGGAAGCTTTCTTT	CASSPVKGEAFF
TRBJ1-2	-	TRBV4-1	TRBD1	TGCGCCAGCAGCCAAAGAGGGGACAGGGGGAAGGGCAAGGTCCCTACTAACTATGGCTACACCTTC	CASSQRGDRGKGKVPTNYGYTF
TRBJ1-1	-	TRBV12-3/TRBV12-4	-	TGTGCCAGCAGTTCAGACAGGCAGGAAGCTTTCTTT	CASSSDRQEAFF
TRBJ2-3	-	TRBV4-1	-	TGCGCCAGCAGCCATCCCCCCTCCGACTTGGGTACGCAGTATTTT	CASSHPPSDLGTQYF
TRBJ1-5	-	TRBV28	-	TGTGCCAGCAGCCGGGGGGGGTTCACGGGACGTCTGAATCAGCCCCAGCATTTT	CASSRGGFTGRLNQPQHF
TRBJ2-1	-	TRBV28	-	TGTGCCAGCAGGACGGGAGGGGGCGGATCTCGGAATGAGCAGTTCTTC	CASRTGGGGSRNEQFF
TRBJ2-6	-	TRBV5-4	-	TGTGCCAGCAGCTTGTCGACTCTCTCTGGGGCCAACGTCCTGACTTTC	CASSLSTLSGANVLTF
TRBJ2-7	-	TRBV28	-	TGTGCCAGCCAATTCACTGCTACTTCTTCCTACGAGCAGTACTTC	CASQFTATSSYEQYF
TRBJ2-3	-	TRBV27	TRBD2	TGTGCCAGCGGGGCTCTAGCGGGGGGACTCACAGATACGCAGTATTTT	CASGALAGGLTDTQYF
TRBJ2-3	-	TRBV5-1	-	TGCGCCAGCAGCTTGTTAACGGGGATCACAGATACGCAGTATTTT	CASSLLTGITDTQYF
TRBJ2-2	-	TRBV3-1/TRBV3-2	-	TGTGCCAGCAGCCAATCGACAGTACTCACCGGGGAGCTGTTTTTT	CASSQSTVLTGELFF
TRBJ2-7	-	TRBV7-8	-	TGTGCCAGCAGCTTAGATCCTAGCTCCTACGAGCAGTACTTC	CASSLDPSSYEQYF
TRBJ2-3	-	TRBV27	-	TGTGCCAGCAGACCTCAGGGGCCAGATACGCAGTATTTT	CASRPQGPDTQYF
TRBJ2-3	-	TRBV7-2	-	TGTGCCAGCAGAAGGGGCCTTACCACAGATACGCAGTATTTT	CASRRGLTTDTQYF
TRBJ2-7	-	TRBV4-3	-	TGCGCCAGCAGCCAAGAGGGGCAGTACTCCTACGAGCAGTACTTC	CASSQEGQYSYEQYF
TRBJ1-2	-	TRBV4-2	-	TGTGCCAGCAGCCAAGACGGGCAGGGTAACTATGGCTACACCTTC	CASSQDGQGNYGYTF